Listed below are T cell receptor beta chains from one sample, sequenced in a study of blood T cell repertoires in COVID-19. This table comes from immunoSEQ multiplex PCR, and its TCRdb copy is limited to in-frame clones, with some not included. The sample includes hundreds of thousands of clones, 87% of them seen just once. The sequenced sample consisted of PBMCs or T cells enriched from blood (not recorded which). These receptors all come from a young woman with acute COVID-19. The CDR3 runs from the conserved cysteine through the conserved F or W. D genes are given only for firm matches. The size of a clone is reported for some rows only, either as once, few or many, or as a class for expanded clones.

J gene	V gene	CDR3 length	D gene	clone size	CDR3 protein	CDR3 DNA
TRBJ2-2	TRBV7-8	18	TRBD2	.	CASSTTPPSGRAGGELFF	TGTGCCAGCAGCACCACCCCCCCTAGCGGGAGGGCCGGGGGGGAGCTGTTTTTT
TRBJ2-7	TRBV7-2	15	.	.	CASSLGGGISYEQYF	TGTGCCAGCAGCTTAGGAGGGGGAATCTCCTACGAGCAGTACTTC
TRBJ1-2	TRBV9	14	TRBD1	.	CASSARTGPYGYTF	TGTGCCAGCAGCGCCCGGACAGGGCCCTATGGCTACACCTTC
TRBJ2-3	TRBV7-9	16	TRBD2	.	CASSLTSGGAGDTQYF	TGTGCCAGCAGCCTGACTAGCGGGGGGGCCGGGGATACGCAGTATTTT
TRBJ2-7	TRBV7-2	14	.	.	CASSSRGTSYEQYF	TGTGCCAGCAGCTCGAGGGGGACCAGCTACGAGCAGTACTTC
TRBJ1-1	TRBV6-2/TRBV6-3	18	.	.	CASSYSTGGVLRNTEAFF	TGTGCCAGCAGTTACTCGACGGGGGGTGTACTCCGGAACACTGAAGCTTTCTTT
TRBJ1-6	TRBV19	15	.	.	CASRLPGQPNSPLHF	TGTGCCAGTAGACTTCCGGGACAACCGAATTCACCCCTCCACTTT
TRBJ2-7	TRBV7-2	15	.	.	CASRRGNLISYEQYF	TGTGCCAGCAGGAGAGGGAACTTGATATCCTACGAGCAGTACTTC
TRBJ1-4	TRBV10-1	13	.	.	CAGERAGREKLFF	TGCGCCGGCGAGCGGGCAGGACGCGAAAAACTGTTTTTT
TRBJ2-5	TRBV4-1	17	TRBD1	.	CASSQGIKTGGQETQYF	TGCGCCAGCAGCCAAGGAATTAAGACAGGGGGACAAGAGACCCAGTACTTC
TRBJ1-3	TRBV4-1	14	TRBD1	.	CASSQGTAGNTIYF	TGCGCCAGCAGCCAGGGGACAGCTGGAAACACCATATATTTT
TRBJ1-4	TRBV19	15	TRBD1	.	CASSPPTGPGEKLFF	TGTGCCAGTAGTCCCCCGACAGGGCCTGGTGAAAAACTGTTTTTT
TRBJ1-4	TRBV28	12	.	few	CASSLGGEKLFF	TGTGCCAGCAGTTTAGGCGGTGAAAAACTGTTTTTT
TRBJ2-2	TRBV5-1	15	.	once	CASAAATVNTGELFF	TGCGCCAGCGCCGCTGCGACAGTCAACACCGGGGAGCTGTTTTTT
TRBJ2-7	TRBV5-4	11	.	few	CASSSNYEQYF	TGTGCCAGCAGCTCTAACTACGAGCAGTACTTC
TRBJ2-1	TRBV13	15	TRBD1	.	CASSLTGTGHNEQFF	TGTGCCAGCAGCCTAACCGGGACAGGGCACAATGAGCAGTTCTTC
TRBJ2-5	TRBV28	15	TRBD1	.	CASSFPRQGLETQYF	TGTGCCAGCAGTTTCCCTAGACAGGGCCTGGAGACCCAGTACTTC
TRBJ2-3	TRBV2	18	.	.	CASSRWGTPTSNTDTQYF	TGTGCCAGCAGTCGGTGGGGGACTCCAACGAGCAACACAGATACGCAGTATTTT
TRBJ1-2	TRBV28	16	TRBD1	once	CASRTGTGLFGYGYTF	TGTGCCAGCAGAACCGGGACAGGGCTCTTCGGCTATGGCTACACCTTC
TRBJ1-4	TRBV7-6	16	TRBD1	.	CASSLGQGATNEKLFF	TGTGCCAGCAGCCTTGGACAGGGGGCAACTAATGAAAAACTGTTTTTT
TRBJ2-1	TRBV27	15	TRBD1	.	CASSHRDRGGNEQFF	TGTGCCAGCAGTCACCGGGACAGGGGGGGCAATGAGCAGTTCTTC
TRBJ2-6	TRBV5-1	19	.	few	CASSLEPGSFLSGANVLTF	TGCGCCAGCAGCTTGGAACCGGGGAGTTTCCTCTCTGGGGCCAACGTCCTGACTTTC
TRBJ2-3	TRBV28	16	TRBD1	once	CASSSQGARGTDTQYF	TGTGCCAGCAGTTCCCAGGGGGCGCGGGGCACAGATACGCAGTATTTT
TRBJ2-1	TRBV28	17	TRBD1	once	CASSLGTGVLSNNEQFF	TGTGCCAGCAGTTTAGGGACAGGGGTTTTATCTAACAATGAGCAGTTCTTC
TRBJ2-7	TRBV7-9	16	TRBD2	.	CASSLDGTSGTSEQYF	TGTGCCAGCAGCTTAGACGGGACTAGCGGGACTTCCGAGCAGTACTTC
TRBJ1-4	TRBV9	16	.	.	CASSPTSGGGYEKLFF	TGTGCCAGCAGCCCCACGTCGGGGGGCGGCTACGAAAAACTGTTTTTT
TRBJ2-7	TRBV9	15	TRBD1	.	CASSPRDRADYEQYF	TGTGCCAGCAGCCCCCGGGACAGGGCGGACTACGAGCAGTACTTC
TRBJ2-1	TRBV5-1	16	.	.	CASSLEGPRGANEQFF	TGCGCCAGCAGCTTGGAAGGGCCCAGGGGGGCGAATGAGCAGTTCTTC
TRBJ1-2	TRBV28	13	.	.	CASSPPQYYGYTF	TGTGCCAGCAGCCCCCCACAGTACTATGGCTACACCTTC
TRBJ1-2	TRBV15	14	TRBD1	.	CATSRGQGNYGYTF	TGTGCCACCAGCAGGGGACAGGGGAACTATGGCTACACCTTC
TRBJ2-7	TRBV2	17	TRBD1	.	CASTQRRAGTGTYEQYF	TGTGCCAGCACTCAAAGACGCGCCGGGACAGGGACCTACGAGCAGTACTTC
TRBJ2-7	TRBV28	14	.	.	CASSFAGAIYEQYF	TGTGCCAGCAGTTTTGCGGGGGCGATCTACGAGCAGTACTTC
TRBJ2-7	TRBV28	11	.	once	CASQDRYEQYF	TGTGCCAGCCAAGACAGATACGAGCAGTACTTC
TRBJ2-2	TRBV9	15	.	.	CASSVVPGGSGELFF	TGTGCCAGCAGCGTAGTACCCGGGGGATCCGGGGAGCTGTTTTTT